The next 25 T cell receptor beta chains were all read from a single sample in a study of cytotoxic CD8 clonotypes in ibrutinib-treated CLL (dated by TCRdb to the early 2020s). Libraries came from the immunoSEQ multiplex PCR assay. TCRdb holds this immuneACCESS table with in-frame rearrangements only. Some clones are missing; in checked studies, unresolved V genes explain under half, and the rest has no known cause. The sample table lists more than 300,000 clones, around four fifths of them with a count of one. 5.5% to 8% of the sample comes from the top ten. The sequenced sample was PBMCs, obtained before ibrutinib treatment. Receptor source: a human donor with chronic lymphocytic leukemia.

This clone has only one observation. The chain uses TRBV28 and TRBJ2-5, with 8 nucleotides matching TRBD2. CDR1 and CDR2 from the germline V gene are MDHEN and SYDVKM. There are 12 residues in the CDR3. J was trimmed by 14 bases and V by 5 bases; bases with no gene match: 10. The DNA for the CDR3 is TGTGCCAGCAGTCAAGTCGGGACTAGGCCCTACTTC. Translating it yields CASSQVGTRPYF. Combining the CDR3 with reference TRBV28 and TRBJ2-5 gives the whole variable domain DVKVTQSSRYLVKRTGEKVFLECVQDMDHENMFWYRQDPGLGLRLIYFSYDVKMKEKGDIPEGYSVSREKKERFSLILESASTNQTSMYLCASSQVGTRPYFGPGTRLLVL.

The genes are TRBV4-3 and TRBJ2-1; the match to TRBD2 covers 11 bases. V was pared by 3 bases and J by 9 bases, with 13 bases of the junction left unmatched. The V gene's germline CDR1 is LGHNA and CDR2 YSLEER. The CDR3 has 17 amino acids. Here the CDR3 reads CASSQEKLAGVGFEQFF. As DNA, the CDR3 is TGCGCCAGCAGCCAGGAAAAACTAGCGGGAGTCGGGTTTGAGCAGTTCTTC.

The genes are TRBV4-3 and TRBJ2-7; a weak D match, TRBD2 (6 bases). Germline V gives CDR1 LGHNA, CDR2 YSLEER. V was clipped by 1 base and J by 0 bases, with 10 bases between them. This CDR3 is built from 15 residues. The CDR3 spells CASSQVTSTSYEQYF. DNA for the CDR3: TGCGCCAGCAGCCAAGTTACTAGCACCTCCTACGAGCAGTACTTC.

V usage is TRBV4-3 and J usage is TRBJ2-3; 8 bases map to TRBD2. V shed 1 base and J 3 bases; nucleotides not matched to a gene: 9. Germline-derived CDR1 and CDR2 are LGHNA and YSLEER. The CDR3 covers 17 residues. CDR3 DNA: TGCGCCAGCAGCCAAGGCTCAACGGGAGGGTTGACAGATACGCAGTATTTT. Translated, it gives CASSQGSTGGLTDTQYF.

The CDR3 reads CASRRLGQDEQFF. The CDR3 DNA sequence: TGTGCCAGCAGGCGCCTGGGGCAGGATGAGCAGTTCTTC. The gene calls are TRBV7-6 and TRBJ2-1; the D gene is possibly TRBD1 (5 bases). V lost 6 bases to trimming and J lost 8 bases, with 14 bases between them. CDR3 size: 13 residues. Germline V gives CDR1 SGHVS, CDR2 FNYEAQ.

This clone was seen just once. Other DNA variants within this sample encode the same CDR3. The gene calls are TRBV9 and TRBJ1-2; D unclear. The CDR3 runs 13 residues. Trimming left V 1 base short and J 2 bases short, with 6 bases between. Germline V gene lookup returns CDR1 SGDLS and CDR2 YYNGEE. The CDR3 reads CASSVTENYGYTF. The CDR3 nucleotides are TGTGCCAGCAGCGTAACAGAAAACTATGGCTACACCTTC.

This chain joins TRBV7-2 and TRBJ1-5, with D perhaps TRBD1 (5 bases). This CDR3 has 14 amino acids. Trimming stripped 7 bases from V and 2 bases from J, with 12 bases between. Germline V CDR1 and CDR2: SGHTA, FQGNSA. CDR3 in amino acids: CASKEGVGNQPQHF. The CDR3, as DNA: TGTGCCAGCAAGGAAGGGGTGGGCAATCAGCCCCAGCATTTT.

The J gene is TRBJ2-7, the V gene TRBV6-5; D may match TRBD1 or TRBD2 (5 bases each). In germline, CDR1 is MNHEY, CDR2 SVGAGI. Trimming shortened V by 4 bases and J by 3 bases, and 13 bases separated the two germline ends. The CDR3 has 14 amino acids. The CDR3 nucleotides are TGTGCCAGCAGTTCCGGACCAGGGAGCTACGAGCAGTACTTC. It yields the protein CASSSGPGSYEQYF.

This clone came up once. The J gene is TRBJ2-1, the V gene TRBV9, with D maybe TRBD2 (6 bases). Trimming removed 3 bases at V and 8 bases at J, with 18 bases between. Germline CDR1 reads SGDLS; CDR2 reads YYNGEE. The CDR3 extends over 15 amino acids. The CDR3 DNA is TGTGCCAGCAGCGGAGGCCTGGGCGGAGGGTATGAGCAGTTCTTC. This sequence encodes CASSGGLGGGYEQFF.

This CDR3 reads CASSSEGSDTQYF. The CDR3 nucleotides are TGCGCCAGCAGCTCCGAAGGGTCAGATACGCAGTATTTT. J is TRBJ2-3 and V is TRBV5-1; D is unclear. V gave up 3 bases and J gave up 4 bases, with 9 bases separating them. CDR1 is SGHRS and CDR2 is YFSETQ in the germline V gene. CDR3 length equals 13 residues.

This clone was seen once. Other DNA sequences within the sample encode an identical CDR3. This rearrangement joins TRBV5-1 to TRBJ1-1; D not certain. CDR3 size: 13 residues. Germline V gene sequence: CDR1 SGHRS, CDR2 YFSETQ. Trimming pared 2 bases from V and 0 bases from J, leaving 5 bases between. This CDR3 is CASSFTVNTEAFF. The CDR3 DNA follows: TGCGCCAGCAGCTTTACAGTGAACACTGAAGCTTTCTTT.

V is TRBV4-3 and J is TRBJ2-1; D uncertain. Trimming removed 0 bases from V and 2 bases from J, with 14 bases in between. The germline V gene has CDR1 LGHNA and CDR2 YSLEER. The CDR3 runs 17 residues. The CDR3 DNA follows: TGCGCCAGCAGCCAAGATTGGAGTCTAGGTCCCTACAATGAGCAGTTCTTC. It codes for CASSQDWSLGPYNEQFF.

This clone was counted between two and nine times. This chain joins TRBV19 and TRBJ2-7; TRBD2 matches at 7 bases. The CDR3 runs 14 residues. CDR1 is LNHDA and CDR2 is SQIVND in the germline V gene (reference sequence). V lost 5 bases to trimming and J lost 0 bases; unmatched junction nucleotides: 4. CDR3 residues: CASSYSGGSYEQYF. The CDR3 DNA follows: TGTGCCAGTAGTTACTCGGGGGGCTCCTACGAGCAGTACTTC.

This clone was seen a few times. The chain combines TRBV7-2 with TRBJ2-2; TRBD1 aligns across 10 bases. In germline, CDR1 is SGHTA, CDR2 FQGNSA. The V and J ends lost 3 bases and 5 bases, in that order; junction bases with no gene match: 3. This CDR3 has 15 residues. The CDR3 nucleotides read TGTGCCAGCAGCTTGGACAGGGGGTTGACCGGGGAGCTGTTTTTT. Translated, it gives CASSLDRGLTGELFF.

This clone has a single count. CDR3 loop: CACQLTGSNQPQHF. The CDR3 DNA reads TGTGCCTGCCAACTGACTGGTAGCAATCAGCCCCAGCATTTT. This sequence joins TRBV30 and TRBJ1-5; D is unclear. Trimming cost V 6 bases and J 0 bases, with 12 bases left between them. Germline V CDR1 and CDR2: GTSNPN, SVGIG (reference sequence). This CDR3 has 14 residues.

This clone came up a few times. The CDR3 coding sequence is TGTGCCAGCAGCTTACTAGCGGGAGGGGGTGAGCAGTTCTTC. It specifies CASSLLAGGGEQFF. This sequence joins TRBV5-4 and TRBJ2-1, with 13 bases matching TRBD2. The CDR3 covers 14 residues. Looked up from germline, CDR1 is SGHNT and CDR2 is YYREEE (reference sequence). The J segment lost 9 bases and the V segment lost 2 bases, leaving 2 bases of the junction unmatched.

This chain links TRBV29-1 with TRBJ2-7; D is unclear. The CDR3 consists of 12 residues. With 4 bases removed from V and 4 bases from J, the gap between germline ends came to 11 bases. The germline V gene encodes CDR1 SQVTM and CDR2 ANQGSEA. The CDR3 region has the DNA TGCAGCGTTGGGGCCGTCTGGTACGAGCAGTACTTC. This translates into CSVGAVWYEQYF.

The chain joins TRBV30 to TRBJ1-2, with a weak D call TRBD1 (5 bases). The CDR3 runs to 15 residues. Germline loops: CDR1 GTSNPN, CDR2 SVGIG (reference sequence). The V end lost 3 bases, the J end lost 2 bases, and 16 bases lay between the germline ends. CDR3 amino acids: CAWSPGWDQNYGYTF. The CDR3 DNA follows: TGTGCCTGGAGCCCGGGCTGGGACCAAAACTATGGCTACACCTTC.

The chain carries TRBV19 and TRBJ1-4; 10 nucleotides agree with TRBD1. The CDR3 runs 16 residues. Germline CDR1 is LNHDA and CDR2 is SQIVND (reference sequence). J lost 7 bases, V lost 6 bases, and 11 bases had no gene match. The CDR3 region has the DNA TGTGCCAGTAGGTCCCGGGACAGGGGCCGTACTGAAAAACTGTTTTTT. It translates to CASRSRDRGRTEKLFF.

This clone was recorded only once. The chain uses TRBV2 and TRBJ2-1, with TRBD1 identical over 10 bases. This CDR3 has 14 amino acids. In germline, CDR1 is SNHLY, CDR2 FYNNEI. V trimming: 3 bases; J trimming: 14 bases; junction bases outside the gene matches: 10. The CDR3 DNA reads TGTGCCAGCAGTGACCAAATGCGGACAGGGGGGGAGTTCTTC. It codes for CASSDQMRTGGEFF. The full variable domain, rest sourced from reference TRBV2 and TRBJ2-1, is EPEVTQTPSHQVTQMGQEVILRCVPISNHLYFYWYRQILGQKVEFLVSFYNNEISEKSEIFDDQFSVERPDGSNFTLKIRSTKLEDSAMYFCASSDQMRTGGEFFGPGTRLTVL.

This clone was picked up a small number of times. The V gene is TRBV4-3, the J gene TRBJ2-7, with 8 bases identical to TRBD2. From germline, CDR1 is LGHNA and CDR2 YSLEER. This CDR3 contains 15 residues. V shed 4 bases, J shed 2 bases, and the junction held 7 bases outside the gene matches. The CDR3 spells CASSLGLAETYEQYF. The CDR3 bases are TGCGCCAGCAGCCTAGGACTAGCTGAGACCTACGAGCAGTACTTC.

The chain carries TRBV7-2 and TRBJ2-2; D remains ambiguous. Germline CDR1 SGHTA, CDR2 FQGNSA. This CDR3 has 13 amino acids. V was cut by 5 bases and J by 2 bases, with 6 bases left in between. For the CDR3, the DNA is TGTGCCAGCAGCCCCGTTAACACCGGGGAGCTGTTTTTT. As protein: CASSPVNTGELFF.

The rearrangement links TRBV30 to TRBJ2-7; the match to TRBD2 covers 10 bases. Per germline, CDR1 GTSNPN and CDR2 SVGIG (reference sequence). Trimming removed 2 bases from V and 3 bases from J; junction bases left unmatched: 7. This CDR3 region has 15 residues. CDR3: CAWSRGLAVLYEQYF. The CDR3 DNA reads TGTGCCTGGAGTCGAGGACTAGCGGTACTCTACGAGCAGTACTTC.

This clone was seen only a few times. J is TRBJ2-7 and V is TRBV28, with TRBD1 as a possible D gene (6 bases). Between the trimmed V and J ends, which lost 7 bases and 5 bases, there was a span of 9 bases. The CDR3 extends over 11 amino acids. Looked up from germline, CDR1 is MDHEN and CDR2 is SYDVKM. CDR3 in DNA: TGTGCCAGCACACAGGGCCACGAGCAGTACTTC. It encodes CASTQGHEQYF.

The rearrangement joins TRBV4-1 to TRBJ1-4; 11 bases fit TRBD1. With V trimmed by 3 bases and J by 7 bases, 1 base remained unmatched. Germline-derived CDR1 and CDR2 are MGHRA and YSYEKL. The CDR3 loop spans 14 amino acids. The CDR3 protein is CASSQDRGREKLFF. In nucleotides, the CDR3 is TGCGCCAGCAGCCAGGACAGGGGGCGTGAAAAACTGTTTTTT.